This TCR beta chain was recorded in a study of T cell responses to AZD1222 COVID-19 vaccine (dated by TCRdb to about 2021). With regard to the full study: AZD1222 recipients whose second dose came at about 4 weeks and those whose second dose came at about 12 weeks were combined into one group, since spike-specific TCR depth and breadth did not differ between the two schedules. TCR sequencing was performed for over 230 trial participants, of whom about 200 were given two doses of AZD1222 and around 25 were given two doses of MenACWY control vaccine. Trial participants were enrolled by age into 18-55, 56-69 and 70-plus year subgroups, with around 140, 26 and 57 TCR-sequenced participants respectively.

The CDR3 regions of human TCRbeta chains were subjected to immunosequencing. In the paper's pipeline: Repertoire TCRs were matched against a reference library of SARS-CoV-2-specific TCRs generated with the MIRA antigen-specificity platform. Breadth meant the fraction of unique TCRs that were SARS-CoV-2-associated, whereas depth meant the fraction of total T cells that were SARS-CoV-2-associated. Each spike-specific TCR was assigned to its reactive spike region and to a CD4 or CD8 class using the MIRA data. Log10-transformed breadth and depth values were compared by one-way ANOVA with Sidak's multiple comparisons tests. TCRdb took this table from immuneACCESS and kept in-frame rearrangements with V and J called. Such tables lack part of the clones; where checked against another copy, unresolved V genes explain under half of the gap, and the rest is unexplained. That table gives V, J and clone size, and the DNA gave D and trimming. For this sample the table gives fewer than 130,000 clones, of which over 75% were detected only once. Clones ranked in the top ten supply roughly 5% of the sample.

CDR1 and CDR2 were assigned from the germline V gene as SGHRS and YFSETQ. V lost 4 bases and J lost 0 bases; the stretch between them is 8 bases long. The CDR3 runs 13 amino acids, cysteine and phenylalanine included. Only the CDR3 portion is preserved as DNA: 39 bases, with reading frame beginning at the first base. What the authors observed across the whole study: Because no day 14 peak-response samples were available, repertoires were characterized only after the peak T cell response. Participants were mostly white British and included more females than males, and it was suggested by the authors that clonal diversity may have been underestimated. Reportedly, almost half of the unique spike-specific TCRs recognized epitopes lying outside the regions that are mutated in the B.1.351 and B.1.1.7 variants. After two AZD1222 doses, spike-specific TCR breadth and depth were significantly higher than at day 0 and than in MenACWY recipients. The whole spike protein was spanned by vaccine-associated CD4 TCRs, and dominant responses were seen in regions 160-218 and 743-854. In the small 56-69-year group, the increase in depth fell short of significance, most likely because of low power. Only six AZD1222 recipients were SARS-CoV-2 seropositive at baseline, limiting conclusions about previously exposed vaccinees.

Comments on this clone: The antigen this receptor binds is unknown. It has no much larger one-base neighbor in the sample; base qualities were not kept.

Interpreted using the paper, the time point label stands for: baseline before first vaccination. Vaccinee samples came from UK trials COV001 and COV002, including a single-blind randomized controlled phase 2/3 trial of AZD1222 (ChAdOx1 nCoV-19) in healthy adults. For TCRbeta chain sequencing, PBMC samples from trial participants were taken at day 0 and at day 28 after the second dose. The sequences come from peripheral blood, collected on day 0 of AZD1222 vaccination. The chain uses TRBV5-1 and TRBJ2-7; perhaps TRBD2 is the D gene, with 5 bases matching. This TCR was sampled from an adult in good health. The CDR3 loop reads CASSAGVSYEQYF. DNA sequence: TGCGCCAGCAGCGCCGGGGTCTCCTACGAGCAGTACTTC.